This T cell receptor beta chain came from a study of persistence of HIV-infected CD4 T cells (dated by TCRdb to 2020 to 2021). A note on the overall study: The median time participants had been on suppressive ART was eight to nine years. Peripheral blood samples of up to 180 mL were collected at multiple time points, except for a couple of participants, who underwent leukapheresis at a single time point. Anti-CD3/anti-CD28 stimulation activated a higher proportion of cells, with a lower memory fraction, than antigen stimulation. The study isolated CMV- and HIV-1 Gag-responding CD4+ T cells from ART-treated individuals to examine antigen-driven clonal expansion of HIV-1-infected cells. The clonality of all cells in each sorted population was assessed by TCRbeta sequencing, whereas the clonality of infected cells was assessed by proviral sequencing. Cross-participant TCR cluster analysis included 8 participants for CMV and six or seven participants for Gag. Study-wide findings and limitations: Antigen-responding cells were enriched for expanded CDR3beta sequences that were degenerate, which suggests that CD4+ responses to CMV and Gag underwent convergent selection. Restriction of bulk TCR analyses to the rare CMV-responding cells that actually carried HIV-1 proviruses was not possible. TCRbeta richness in CMV- and Gag-responding cells was significantly lower than in anti-CD3/anti-CD28-responding cells; CMV-responding cells had higher oligoclonality than CD3/CD28-stimulated and Gag-responding cells. Within the same sorted populations, TCR oligoclonality correlated with proviral oligoclonality. Only a small number of individuals took part in the study, and the range of antigens tested was limited.

Taken from cysteine to phenylalanine, the CDR3 has 16 residues. The CDR3 DNA has 48 bases and is translated from base 1. Trimming removed 2 bases from V and 0 bases from J, leaving 8 bases between the germline ends. The germline V gene (reference sequence) gives CDR1 as MNHEY and CDR2 as SMNVEV. To note about this clone: Its antigen target is currently unknown. Base qualities are not at hand, and no much larger clone is one base apart.

The immunoSEQ hsTCRB assay version 4, run in survey mode, was used to sequence TCRbeta repertoires from genomic DNA. For TCRbeta sequencing, genomic DNA was diluted to around 10 ng/uL, and up to about 1 ug was used per sample. As for how the authors treated the data: TCRbeta data were analyzed in ImmunoSeq Analyzer 3.0, with diversity computed on productive nucleotide rearrangements. Using the Immunarch R package, the improved Chao index served to estimate lower-bound TCR diversity and the Gini coefficient served to estimate clonality. Nucleotide rearrangements that differed but encoded the same CDR3beta amino acid sequence were counted as separate clonotypes. TCRbeta sequences significantly enriched in antigen-responding cells relative to anti-CD3/anti-CD28-activated cells were identified by differential abundance analysis. GLIPH2 grouped TCRs by predicted peptide-MHC specificity, both within each participant and across combined participant data sets. This is the immuneACCESS table as TCRdb keeps it, with only in-frame sequences that have V and J called. A part of the clones is gone; compared with another copy, unresolved V genes explain less than half, and the rest is unexplained. The V and J calls and clone size are taken from that table; D and trimming were inferred from the DNA. This sample lists roughly 43,000 clones; around 92% were detected once. In total, the top ten clones hold 1% of the sample.

The treatment or condition label here, explained by the study, means: suppressive antiretroviral therapy. As a nonspecific positive control representing the CD4+ T cell repertoire, cells were stimulated with anti-CD3/anti-CD28 magnetic beads. CD4+ T cells that responded were sorted based on upregulation of both CD40 ligand and CD69. Participants were HIV-1-infected adults who started suppressive ART during chronic infection. Participants had undetectable plasma HIV-1 RNA below 50 copies/mL for at least 4 years. To be included, a participant needed positive CMV serology and a CD4+ T cell count above 400 cells/uL. Before stimulation, PBMCs were isolated using density centrifugation and depleted of CD8+ T cells. Stimulation of CD8-depleted PBMCs was carried out for approximately 17 hours with anti-CD28/CD49d costimulation, CD40-blocking antibody and enfuvirtide, to prevent new infections. Sorting was done on either a Beckman Coulter MoFlo Legacy or an XDP sorter, and propidium iodide was used to exclude dead cells. Genomic DNA was extracted using the QIAamp DNA Mini Kit for samples with more than one million cells and using the Quick-DNA Microprep Kit for all other samples.

The specimen was CD4+ T cells sorted from PBMCs after roughly 19-hour stimulation, collected from a patient who received antiretroviral therapy. The intended sense of this specimen's cell subset or site label: CD40L+CD69+ CD4 T cells responding to anti-CD3/anti-CD28 beads, representing the overall repertoire. The TCR originated in an adult man with HIV who was CMV-seropositive. The chain couples TRBV27 to TRBJ2-6; the best D guess is TRBD1, with 6 bases matching. This receptor carries the CDR3 CASSLLRGSGANVLTF. The base sequence is TGTGCCAGCAGTTTACTCAGGGGCTCTGGGGCCAACGTCCTGACTTTC.